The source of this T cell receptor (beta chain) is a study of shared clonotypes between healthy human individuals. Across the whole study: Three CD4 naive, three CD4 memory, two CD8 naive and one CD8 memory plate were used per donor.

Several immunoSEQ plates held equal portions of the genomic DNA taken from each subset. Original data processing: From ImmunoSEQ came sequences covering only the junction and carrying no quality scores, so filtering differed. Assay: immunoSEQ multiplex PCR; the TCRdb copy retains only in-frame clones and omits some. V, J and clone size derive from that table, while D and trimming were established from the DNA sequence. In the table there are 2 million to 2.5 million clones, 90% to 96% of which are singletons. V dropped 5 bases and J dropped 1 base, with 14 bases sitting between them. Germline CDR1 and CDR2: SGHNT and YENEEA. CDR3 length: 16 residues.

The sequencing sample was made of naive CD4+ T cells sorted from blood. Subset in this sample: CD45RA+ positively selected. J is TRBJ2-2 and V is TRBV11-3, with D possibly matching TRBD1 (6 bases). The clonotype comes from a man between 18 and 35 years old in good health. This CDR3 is CASSVLTGKNTGELFF. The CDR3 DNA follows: TGTGCCAGCAGCGTTCTAACAGGGAAGAACACCGGGGAGCTGTTTTTT. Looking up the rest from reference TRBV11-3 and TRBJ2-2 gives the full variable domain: EAGVVQSPRYKIIEKKQPVAFWCNPISGHNTLYWYLQNLGQGPELLIRYENEEAVDDSQLPKDRFSAERLKGVDSTLKIQPAELGDSAVYLCASSVLTGKNTGELFFGEGSRLTVL.